One and the same sample provided the 13 T cell receptor beta chains below, sequenced in a study of control samples from healthy donors and cancer patients. The assay was immunoSEQ multiplex PCR, and TCRdb's table has in-frame clones only and misses some. Of over 50,000 clones in the sample, more than 95% were seen once. Sequencing was done on a sample of blood. These TCRs come from a woman younger than 30 in good health.

V and J are TRBV28 and TRBJ1-2; a possible D gene is TRBD1 (5 bases). Per germline, CDR1 MDHEN and CDR2 SYDVKM. This CDR3 comprises 14 residues. The V gene lost 5 bases and the J gene lost 4 bases, with 14 bases spanning the gap. In DNA form, the CDR3 reads TGTGCCAGCAGTCCGGACCTGGGGACCTATGGCTACACCTTC. Encoded protein: CASSPDLGTYGYTF.

The chain recombines TRBV1 with TRBJ1-2; TRBD1 is the table's D call and was not checked against the DNA. TRBV1 is assigned pseudogene status. The CDR3 has 15 amino acids. The CDR3 nucleotides are TGCACCAGCAGCCAAGACATACCAACAGCCTATGGCTACACCTTC. It yields the protein CTSSQDIPTAYGYTF.

The chain links TRBV19 to TRBJ2-2; 7 nucleotides match TRBD1. Germline V lookup: CDR1 LNHDA, CDR2 SQIVND (reference sequence). There are 16 residues in the CDR3. V lost 6 bases, J lost 0 bases, and 7 bases stayed unmatched. CDR3 bases: TGTGCCAGTAGAGCACCGGGACAGACGAACACCGGGGAGCTGTTTTTT. It codes for CASRAPGQTNTGELFF. The full variable domain, in which reference TRBV19 and TRBJ2-2 provide the parts outside the CDR3, is DGGITQSPKYLFRKEGQNVTLSCEQNLNHDAMYWYRQDPGQGLRLIYYSQIVNDFQKGDIAEGYSVSREKKESFPLTVTSAQKNPTAFYLCASRAPGQTNTGELFFGEGSRLTVL.

The chain carries TRBV7-9 and TRBJ1-4; D gene uncertain. Trimming removed 5 bases from V and 7 bases from J, with 11 bases in between. This CDR3 contains 13 residues. CDR1 SEHNR and CDR2 FQNEAQ come from the germline V gene (reference sequence). This chain's CDR3 is CASSVRDGEKLFF. CDR3 nucleotides: TGTGCCAGCAGCGTACGTGATGGTGAAAAACTGTTTTTT.

The chain employs TRBV30 and TRBJ1-1; 7 bases agree with TRBD1. The CDR3 loop spans 15 amino acids. Per the germline V gene, CDR1 is GTSNPN and CDR2 is SVGIG (reference sequence). Unmatched junction bases numbered 12, after V lost 2 bases and J lost 6 bases. The CDR3 region is CAWSLSDRDEPEAFF. CDR3 bases: TGTGCCTGGAGTCTTTCCGACAGGGATGAGCCTGAAGCTTTCTTT.

The chain has TRBV24-1 and TRBJ2-5; the match to TRBD2 covers 9 bases. CDR1 and CDR2 from the germline V gene are KGHDR and SFDVKD. The CDR3 sequence is 13 residues long. The V and J ends lost 6 bases and 3 bases, in that order; junction bases with no gene match: 1. CDR3 DNA sequence: TGTGCCACCAGTTTAGCGGGGGAAGAGACCCAGTACTTC. Translating gives CATSLAGEETQYF.

The chain uses TRBV29-1 and TRBJ2-7; 8 positions agree with TRBD1. Losses at the gene ends were 0 bases for V and 0 bases for J; bases not matched to a gene: 1. The CDR3 contains 14 residues. The V gene's germline CDR1 is SQVTM and CDR2 ANQGSEA. CDR3 bases: TGCAGCGTTGAAGACAGGGGGCCCTCCTACGAGCAGTACTTC. It encodes CSVEDRGPSYEQYF.

The chain carries TRBV5-6 and TRBJ2-7; the D is unclear. CDR1 and CDR2 from the germline V gene are SGHDT and YYEEEE. V shed 0 bases and J shed 1 base, with 5 bases lying between them. The CDR3 is made up of 13 amino acids. The CDR3 protein is CASSLGSSYEQYF. The CDR3 region has the DNA TGTGCCAGCAGCTTGGGATCGTCCTACGAGCAGTACTTC. Drawing the rest from reference TRBV5-6 and TRBJ2-7, the complete variable domain is DAGVTQSPTHLIKTRGQQVTLRCSPKSGHDTVSWYQQALGQGPQFIFQYYEEEERQRGNFPDRFSGHQFPNYSSELNVNALLLGDSALYLCASSLGSSYEQYFGPGTRLTVT.

The V and J genes are TRBV4-1 and TRBJ1-1; D is uncertain. Germline V gives CDR1 MGHRA, CDR2 YSYEKL. There are 13 residues in the CDR3. Trimming stripped 2 bases from V and 0 bases from J, with 4 bases between. CDR3 bases: TGCGCCAGCAGCCAACAAATGAACACTGAAGCTTTCTTT. It codes for CASSQQMNTEAFF.

In DNA form, the CDR3 reads TGTGCCAGCAGTTACGGTGGTGGCGGCAATCAGCCCCAGCATTTT. Its translation: CASSYGGGGNQPQHF. J is TRBJ1-5 and V is TRBV6-6; D not resolved. The CDR3 is made up of 15 amino acids. The germline gives CDR1 MNHNY, CDR2 SVGAGI (reference sequence). Trimming shortened V by 2 bases and J by 2 bases, and 10 bases separated the two germline ends.

This clone was observed a few times. The gene calls are TRBV6-4 and TRBJ2-3, with D possibly TRBD2 on 7 matching bases. The ends were cut back, 0 bases at V and 4 bases at J, with 8 bases in the middle. The CDR3 covers 14 residues. Germline CDR1 and CDR2: MRHNA and SNTAGT. The CDR3 nucleotides read TGTGCCAGCAGTGACTCGGGGGGGCCAGATACGCAGTATTTT. Translation gives CASSDSGGPDTQYF.

In its sample, this clone was seen once. V is TRBV11-2 and J is TRBJ1-1; D not resolved. From germline, CDR1 is SGHAT and CDR2 FQNNGV. V was trimmed by 1 base and J by 3 bases, leaving 9 bases between them. The CDR3 runs 14 residues. CDR3 sequence: CASSLAYQHTEAFF. CDR3 DNA: TGTGCCAGCAGCTTAGCATATCAACACACTGAAGCTTTCTTT.

This chain joins TRBV6-5 and TRBJ1-6; 7 bases fit TRBD1. The CDR3 has 14 residues. After removal of 5 bases from V and 7 bases from J, the junction contained 5 bases not matched to a gene. Germline V lookup: CDR1 MNHEY, CDR2 SVGAGI. CDR3 region: CASSPGTANSPLHF. The CDR3 DNA reads TGTGCCAGCAGTCCCGGGACAGCAAATTCACCCCTCCACTTT.